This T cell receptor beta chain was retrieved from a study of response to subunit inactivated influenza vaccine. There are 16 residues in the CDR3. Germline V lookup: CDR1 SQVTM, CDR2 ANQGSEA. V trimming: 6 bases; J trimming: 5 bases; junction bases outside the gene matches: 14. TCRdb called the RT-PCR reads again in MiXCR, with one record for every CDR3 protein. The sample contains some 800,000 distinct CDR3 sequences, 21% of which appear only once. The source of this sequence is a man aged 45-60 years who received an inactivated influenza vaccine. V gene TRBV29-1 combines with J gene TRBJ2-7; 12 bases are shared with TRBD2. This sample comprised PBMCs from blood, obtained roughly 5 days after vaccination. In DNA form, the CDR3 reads TGCAGCGTAAGAGAAAACCTAGCGGGAGGGAACAACGAGCAGTACTTC. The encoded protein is CSVRENLAGGNNEQYF.